Shown below are 28 T cell receptor beta chains from a single sample sequenced in a study of T cell responses to AZD1222 COVID-19 vaccine. Assay used: immunoSEQ multiplex PCR; TCRdb lists only in-frame clones, some missing. The repertoire consists of over 95,000 clones, with around nine tenths occurring once and the leading ten covering under 8.5%. This specimen was peripheral blood, taken on day 0 of AZD1222 vaccination. Every receptor here comes from an adult in good health.

The J gene is TRBJ2-1, the V gene TRBV3-1 (or the pseudogene TRBV3-2), with D unclear. Trimming took 4 bases from V and 9 from J, leaving 13 bases between them. This CDR3 contains 13 residues. Germline V gives CDR1 LGHDT, CDR2 YNNKEL (reference sequence). CDR3 region: CASSRAFNGEQFF. CDR3 DNA sequence: TGTGCCAGCAGCCGCGCTTTTAACGGTGAGCAGTTCTTC.

The genes are TRBV28 and TRBJ1-1; maybe TRBD1 (6 bases). Germline V gene sequence: CDR1 MDHEN, CDR2 SYDVKM. The V end lost 4 bases, the J end lost 1 base, and 19 bases lay between the germline ends. The CDR3 covers 17 residues. DNA for the CDR3: TGTGCCAGCAGTTCCCCGGGGGAGGGGGTGAGGAACACTGAAGCTTTCTTT. Its translation: CASSSPGEGVRNTEAFF.

This clone turned up a few times. This rearrangement joins TRBV28 to TRBJ2-1; TRBD2 aligns across 10 bases. Trimming took 8 bases from V and 2 from J; bases not matched to a gene: 18. Looked up from germline, CDR1 is MDHEN and CDR2 is SYDVKM. The CDR3 is 19 amino acids. CDR3 in amino acids: CASLNNAPTSGEAYNEQFF. Written as DNA, the CDR3 is TGTGCCAGCCTAAATAACGCCCCCACTAGCGGGGAGGCCTACAATGAGCAGTTCTTC. Full variable domain (rest looked up from reference TRBV28 and TRBJ2-1): DVKVTQSSRYLVKRTGEKVFLECVQDMDHENMFWYRQDPGLGLRLIYFSYDVKMKEKGDIPEGYSVSREKKERFSLILESASTNQTSMYLCASLNNAPTSGEAYNEQFFGPGTRLTVL.

This chain joins TRBV3-1 (or the pseudogene TRBV3-2) and TRBJ1-1; possibly TRBD1 for D (5 bases). Trimming stripped 4 bases from V and 5 bases from J, with 17 bases between. The germline CDR1 and CDR2 sequences are LGHDT and YNNKEL (reference sequence). CDR3 length equals 15 residues. The DNA of the CDR3 is TGTGCCAGCAGCCTCCACGCTGGGGGGAGGACTGAAGCTTTCTTT. It specifies CASSLHAGGRTEAFF.

CDR3: CASLMRQGRNQPQHF. In DNA, the CDR3 is TGTGCCAGCCTTATGAGACAGGGGCGCAATCAGCCCCAGCATTTT. The gene calls are TRBV6-5 and TRBJ1-5; 8 nucleotides align to TRBD1. The CDR3 spans 15 residues. With V trimmed by 8 bases and J by 2 bases, 8 bases remained unmatched. Germline V CDR1 and CDR2: MNHEY, SVGAGI.

The chain combines TRBV18 with TRBJ2-7; TRBD1 is a possible D gene (5 bases). V was cut by 4 bases and J by 0 bases, with 16 bases left in between. From germline, CDR1 is KGHSH and CDR2 LQKENI. CDR3 length equals 16 residues. DNA for the CDR3: TGTGCCAGCTCACGAGTCCCCAGGGCCCTCTCCTACGAGCAGTACTTC. Protein: CASSRVPRALSYEQYF.

This sequence joins TRBV6-5 and TRBJ1-1, with D maybe TRBD1 (5 bases). Trimming removed 6 bases from V and 3 bases from J, with 14 bases in between. Germline CDR1 and CDR2: MNHEY and SVGAGI. The CDR3 runs to 14 residues. The CDR3 here is CASRKTEADTEAFF. In DNA form, the CDR3 reads TGTGCCAGCAGAAAGACAGAAGCGGACACTGAAGCTTTCTTT.

There are a few counts of this clone. This chain connects TRBV9 to TRBJ2-1, with 10 bases identical to TRBD2. The CDR3 length is 18 residues. Germline V gene data show CDR1 as SGDLS and CDR2 as YYNGEE. Germline trimming cut 0 bases from V and 4 bases from J; bases unmatched to any gene: 10. CDR3 amino acids: CASSVALGLAGVYNEQFF. The CDR3 DNA sequence: TGTGCCAGCAGCGTAGCCCTCGGGCTAGCGGGAGTGTACAATGAGCAGTTCTTC. The complete variable domain, with remaining parts taken from reference TRBV9 and TRBJ2-1, reads DSGVTQTPKHLITATGQRVTLRCSPRSGDLSVYWYQQSLDQGLQFLIQYYNGEERAKGNILERFSAQQFPDLHSELNLSSLELGDSALYFCASSVALGLAGVYNEQFFGPGTRLTVL.

The chain links TRBV4-3 to TRBJ2-6, with D hard to call. The germline V gene has CDR1 LGHNA and CDR2 YSLEER. Trimming shortened V by 0 bases and J by 12 bases, and 3 bases separated the two germline ends. The CDR3 sequence is 11 residues long. CDR3: CASSQDSVLTF. The CDR3 bases are TGCGCCAGCAGCCAAGATAGCGTCCTGACTTTC.

The genes are TRBV4-2 and TRBJ1-5; the D gene is possibly TRBD1 (5 bases). Trimming took 1 base from V and 4 from J, leaving 14 bases between them. This CDR3 region has 16 residues. Per germline, CDR1 LGHNA and CDR2 YNFKEQ. CDR3: CASSQAGVQGNQPQHF. The CDR3 DNA sequence: TGTGCCAGCAGCCAAGCCGGAGTGCAGGGTAATCAGCCCCAGCATTTT.

V gene TRBV15 combines with J gene TRBJ1-2; D not certain. This CDR3 region has 15 residues. Germline CDR1 and CDR2: LNHNV and YYDKDF (reference sequence). V gave up 1 base and J gave up 4 bases, with 13 bases separating them. CDR3 DNA: TGTGCCACCAGCAGAGGGGCAGGCCCAGCCTATGGCTACACCTTC. It specifies CATSRGAGPAYGYTF.

For the CDR3, the DNA is TGTGCCAGCAGAAGCCCTGGGGCAGGATCTTATACGCAGTATTTT. Its translation: CASRSPGAGSYTQYF. This rearrangement joins TRBV27 to TRBJ2-3; D is perhaps TRBD1 (5 bases). The germline V and J ends were trimmed by 6 bases and 7 bases, with 20 bases remaining between them. There are 15 residues in the CDR3. Germline V gene sequence: CDR1 MNHEY, CDR2 SMNVEV (reference sequence).

The chain joins TRBV28 to TRBJ1-2; D unclear. CDR3 length: 13 residues. With 6 bases removed from V and 3 bases from J, the gap between germline ends came to 11 bases. In germline, CDR1 is MDHEN, CDR2 SYDVKM. CDR3 DNA sequence: TGTGCCAGCAGCCTTCAGTTGGACTATGGCTACACCTTC. Encoded protein: CASSLQLDYGYTF.

The chain carries TRBV2 and TRBJ2-7; 9 bases align to TRBD1. The trim removed 7 bases at V and 0 bases at J, leaving 4 bases unmatched. Germline V CDR1 and CDR2: SNHLY, FYNNEI. The CDR3 is made up of 14 amino acids. CDR3 amino acids: CASMGTGSSYEQYF. The DNA for the CDR3 is TGTGCCAGCATGGGGACAGGGAGCTCCTACGAGCAGTACTTC.

This chain connects TRBV7-2 to TRBJ1-4, with 7 bases fitting TRBD1. Germline lookup yields CDR1 SGHTA and CDR2 FQGNSA. This CDR3 has 15 amino acids. The trim removed 6 bases at V and 7 bases at J, leaving 11 bases unmatched. In DNA, the CDR3 is TGTGCCAGCAGTCGTGGGTACAGGGGCGGTGAAAAACTGTTTTTT. Protein sequence: CASSRGYRGGEKLFF.

This chain connects TRBV6-6 to TRBJ1-6; no clear D. Germline CDR1 is MNHNY and CDR2 is SVGAGI (reference sequence). CDR3 length: 12 residues. V was pared by 6 bases and J by 8 bases, with 8 bases between. DNA of the CDR3: TGTGCCAGCAGATTCACTGATTCACCCCTCCACTTT. Protein sequence: CASRFTDSPLHF.

This chain links TRBV20-1 with TRBJ1-2; no clear D. The length of the CDR3 is 12 residues. Germline V gene sequence: CDR1 DFQATT, CDR2 SNEGSKA (reference sequence). Between the trimmed V and J ends, which lost 3 bases and 4 bases, there was a span of 9 bases. The CDR3 region has the DNA TGCAGTGCTAGTGGGTCCGGCTATGGCTACACCTTC. It is translated as CSASGSGYGYTF.

The chain links TRBV5-1 to TRBJ1-3; D remains unclear. CDR3 length: 13 amino acids. Per germline, CDR1 SGHRS and CDR2 YFSETQ. The ends were cut back, 1 base at V and 2 bases at J, with 4 bases in the middle. For the CDR3, the DNA is TGCGCCAGCAGCTTGTCCCCTGGAAACACCATATATTTT. Translation gives CASSLSPGNTIYF.

The chain uses TRBV30 and TRBJ2-5; the D gene could be TRBD1 or TRBD2 (5 bases each). Germline CDR1 reads GTSNPN; CDR2 reads SVGIG (reference sequence). This CDR3 comprises 14 residues. Between the trimmed V and J ends, which lost 2 bases and 3 bases, there was a span of 13 bases. The CDR3 spells CAWSKRGVKETQYF. CDR3 nucleotides: TGTGCCTGGAGTAAACGGGGCGTGAAAGAGACCCAGTACTTC.

This CDR3 reads CASSMTGSYGYTF. CDR3 nucleotides: TGTGCCAGCAGTATGACAGGTTCCTATGGCTACACCTTC. The chain carries TRBV6-6 and TRBJ1-2; TRBD1 is a possible D gene (6 bases). There are 13 residues in the CDR3. V was cut by 5 bases and J by 4 bases, with 11 bases left in between. Looked up from germline, CDR1 is MNHNY and CDR2 is SVGAGI (reference sequence).

The chain combines TRBV4-1 with TRBJ1-2; 9 bases fit TRBD1. With 2 bases clipped from V and 2 bases from J, the junction kept 6 bases outside the gene matches. In germline, CDR1 is MGHRA, CDR2 YSYEKL. The CDR3 runs to 16 residues. The CDR3 region has the DNA TGCGCCAGCAGCCAACCCACAGGGGGCGCGAACTATGGCTACACCTTC. Amino acids: CASSQPTGGANYGYTF.

V usage is TRBV7-9 and J usage is TRBJ1-2, with 10 bases aligning to TRBD1. Germline-derived CDR1 and CDR2 are SEHNR and FQNEAQ (reference sequence). The CDR3 consists of 14 residues. V trimming: 3 bases; J trimming: 6 bases; junction bases outside the gene matches: 4. The CDR3 DNA reads as TGTGCCAGCAGCTTGGGACAGGGGAGCAATGGCTACACCTTC. It codes for CASSLGQGSNGYTF.

The chain joins TRBV28 to TRBJ2-3; 13 bases are a match to TRBD2. The V and J ends lost 5 bases and 6 bases, in that order; junction bases with no gene match: 11. Germline CDR1 is MDHEN and CDR2 is SYDVKM. This CDR3 comprises 17 residues. The DNA of the CDR3 is TGTGCCAGCAGTCTGTGGACTAGCGGGGGCCTCCCGGATACGCAGTATTTT. The encoded protein is CASSLWTSGGLPDTQYF.

The chain links TRBV14 to TRBJ1-4, with 7 bases matching TRBD1. Germline CDR1 is SGHDN and CDR2 is FVKESK. The CDR3 length is 14 residues. V dropped 4 bases and J dropped 3; count of bases not matched to a gene: 2. The CDR3 spells CASSPGQPNEKLFF. CDR3 bases: TGTGCCAGCAGCCCGGGACAGCCTAATGAAAAACTGTTTTTT.

The table lists this clone with a count of one. The rearrangement joins TRBV7-8 to TRBJ1-5; perhaps TRBD1 as D (5 bases). The CDR3 spans 14 residues. Per the germline V gene, CDR1 is SGHVS and CDR2 is FQNEAQ. V dropped 2 bases and J dropped 6 bases, with 11 bases sitting between them. CDR3 DNA sequence: TGTGCCAGCAGCTTAATCGAGGGGCGTCAGCCCCAGCATTTT. Its translation is CASSLIEGRQPQHF.

The chain recombines TRBV24-1 with TRBJ1-5; D ambiguous. V was clipped by 4 bases and J by 1 base, with 13 bases between them. CDR3 length equals 16 residues. From germline, CDR1 is KGHDR and CDR2 SFDVKD. The CDR3 coding sequence is TGTGCCACCAGTGACCCTAGTCGGGGAAGCAATCAGCCCCAGCATTTT. As protein: CATSDPSRGSNQPQHF.

The rearrangement links TRBV5-1 to TRBJ1-3; 7 nucleotides align to TRBD1. The length of the CDR3 is 15 residues. The trim removed 4 bases at V and 2 bases at J, leaving 6 bases unmatched. CDR1 and CDR2 from the germline V gene are SGHRS and YFSETQ. CDR3 in amino acids: CASSPTGETGNTIYF. The DNA of the CDR3 is TGCGCCAGCAGCCCCACAGGGGAAACTGGAAACACCATATATTTT.

The genes are TRBV13 and TRBJ1-5; 7 nucleotides align to TRBD1. The germline gives CDR1 PRHDT, CDR2 FYEKMQ (reference sequence). The J segment lost 6 bases and the V segment lost 2 bases, leaving 7 bases of the junction unmatched. The CDR3 has 15 residues. The DNA for the CDR3 is TGTGCCAGCAGCTTAAACAGGGGACTGGTTCAGCCCCAGCATTTT. Residues: CASSLNRGLVQPQHF. Full variable domain (rest looked up from reference TRBV13 and TRBJ1-5): AAGVIQSPRHLIKEKRETATLKCYPIPRHDTVYWYQQGPGQDPQFLISFYEKMQSDKGSIPDRFSAQQFSDYHSELNMSSLELGDSALYFCASSLNRGLVQPQHFGDGTRLSIL.